This TCR beta chain was captured in a study of cytomegalovirus exposure and HLA in healthy donors. As to this clone: Antigen unknown.

PCR employed 60 Vbeta and 13 Jbeta primers. Assay used: immunoSEQ multiplex PCR; TCRdb lists only in-frame clones, some missing. The sample shows tens of thousands of clones, 90% of them seen only once. Overall study findings and caveats: Near-uniform donor sequencing depth was presumed by presence/absence analyses.

Sequenced: PBMCs. The source is a woman under 30 in good health and CMV-seronegative.

This chain's CDR3 is CASSPITNRDRGTYEQYF. CDR3 coding DNA: TGTGCCAGCTCACCAATTACAAATCGAGACAGGGGAACCTACGAGCAGTACTTC. The rearrangement links TRBV18 to TRBJ2-7; TRBD1 matches at 8 bases. V lost 2 bases, J lost 2 bases, and 14 bases stayed unmatched. CDR1 is KGHSH, CDR2 LQKENI, per germline. The CDR3 totals 18 residues.